This T cell receptor beta chain was recovered during a study of shared clonotypes between healthy human individuals. Study observations and caveats: Sharing across a handful of donors was seen in 4.5% to 6.5% of naive CD4 clonotypes.

For this clone: The antigen remains undetermined.

The protocol was immunoSEQ multiplex PCR, while the TCRdb copy is restricted to in-frame clones and leaves out a portion. The table records about 2 million clones, 95% of them present only once. There are 16 residues in the CDR3. CDR1 and CDR2 from the germline V gene are WSHSY and SAAADI. Trimming removed 1 base from V and 1 base from J, with 12 bases in between. The rearrangement uses TRBV10-2 and TRBJ2-3, with D perhaps TRBD2 (6 bases). This clonotype was obtained from a man between 18 and 29 years old in good health. Specimen: naive CD4+ T cells sorted from blood. Sample subset: CD45RA+ positively selected. The CDR3 reads CASSEWEASGTDTQYF. The CDR3 DNA reads TGCGCCAGCAGTGAGTGGGAGGCTAGCGGCACAGATACGCAGTATTTT.